These 27 T cell receptor beta chains originate from one sample sequenced in a study of cytomegalovirus exposure and HLA in healthy donors. PCR was performed using 60 Vbeta and 13 Jbeta primers. Clones were read by immunoSEQ multiplex PCR, and TCRdb kept only the in-frame ones, dropping some. The table records approximately 130,000 clones, roughly 79% of them present only once. Material for sequencing was PBMCs. All receptors derive from a woman in her 50s in good health and CMV-seronegative.

The chain couples TRBV30 to TRBJ1-1, with D possibly being TRBD1 (5 bases). The CDR3 runs 14 residues. V dropped 2 bases and J dropped 1 base, with 11 bases sitting between them. CDR1 is GTSNPN, CDR2 SVGIG, per germline (reference sequence). As DNA, the CDR3 is TGTGCCTGGAGTCGTCCCGACAGGAACACTGAAGCTTTCTTT. It translates to CAWSRPDRNTEAFF.

The chain couples TRBV30 to TRBJ1-2; 9 nucleotides agree with TRBD1. Germline V gives CDR1 GTSNPN, CDR2 SVGIG (reference sequence). The V and J ends lost 2 bases and 5 bases, in that order; junction bases with no gene match: 9. The CDR3 contains 15 residues. CDR3 nucleotide sequence: TGTGCCTGGAGTACAACCGGGACAGGGACATATGGCTACACCTTC. It yields the protein CAWSTTGTGTYGYTF.

The rearrangement links TRBV18 to TRBJ1-1; unclear D gene. Trimming stripped 6 bases from V and 1 base from J, with 15 bases between. Germline-derived CDR1 and CDR2 are KGHSH and LQKENI. The CDR3 runs to 15 residues. CDR3: CASSQTTSGNTEAFF. In DNA, the CDR3 is TGTGCCAGCTCCCAGACCACCTCAGGGAACACTGAAGCTTTCTTT.

The chain recombines TRBV9 with TRBJ2-1; 12 bases are shared with TRBD2. The CDR3 is 14 amino acids. With 3 bases clipped from V and 9 bases from J, the junction kept 4 bases outside the gene matches. CDR1 is SGDLS and CDR2 is YYNGEE in the germline V gene. The CDR3 nucleotides are TGTGCCAGCAGCGCTAGCGGGAGGGCCGTTGAGCAGTTCTTC. This encodes CASSASGRAVEQFF. The variable domain in full, with the rest retrieved from reference TRBV9 and TRBJ2-1, is DSGVTQTPKHLITATGQRVTLRCSPRSGDLSVYWYQQSLDQGLQFLIQYYNGEERAKGNILERFSAQQFPDLHSELNLSSLELGDSALYFCASSASGRAVEQFFGPGTRLTVL.

The gene calls are TRBV6-4 and TRBJ2-2; 10 bases align to TRBD2. The germline V gene has CDR1 MRHNA and CDR2 SNTAGT. The V segment lost 2 bases and the J segment 5 bases; nucleotides outside the gene matches: 11. CDR3 length: 18 residues. For the CDR3, the DNA is TGTGCCAGCAGTGACCCCGGGGAGCGGGAGGGCCTAACCGGGGAGCTGTTTTTT. Amino acid sequence: CASSDPGEREGLTGELFF.

The chain has TRBV7-3 and TRBJ2-3, with 14 nucleotides matching TRBD2. V dropped 4 bases and J dropped 4; count of bases not matched to a gene: 7. Looked up from germline, CDR1 is SGHTA and CDR2 is FQGTGA. This CDR3 spans 17 amino acids. The CDR3 here is CASSSNPGLAGADTQYF. Written as DNA, the CDR3 is TGTGCCAGCAGCTCTAACCCGGGACTAGCGGGAGCAGATACGCAGTATTTT.

The V call is TRBV28, the J call TRBJ2-7, with 7 bases that match TRBD2. The V segment lost 3 bases and the J segment 2 bases; nucleotides outside the gene matches: 4. CDR1 MDHEN and CDR2 SYDVKM come from the germline V gene. The CDR3 has 14 amino acids. The CDR3 loop is CASSFGGGAYEQYF. The CDR3 DNA is TGTGCCAGCAGTTTTGGGGGGGGAGCCTACGAGCAGTACTTC.

The table lists this clone with a few counts. V is TRBV6-6 and J is TRBJ1-3; D ambiguous. CDR3 size: 14 residues. V dropped 2 bases and J dropped 0 bases, with 5 bases sitting between them. From germline, CDR1 is MNHNY and CDR2 SVGAGI (reference sequence). CDR3 DNA sequence: TGTGCCAGCAGTTACGGGAGCTCTGGAAACACCATATATTTT. Protein: CASSYGSSGNTIYF.

This chain uses TRBV7-3 with TRBJ2-1, with TRBD1 as a possible D gene (6 bases). V was cut by 1 base and J by 9 bases, with 10 bases left in between. Germline lookup yields CDR1 SGHTA and CDR2 FQGTGA. The CDR3 sequence is 13 residues long. In nucleotides, the CDR3 is TGTGCCAGCAGCTTAATGGGGGCGGGTGAGCAGTTCTTC. Protein product: CASSLMGAGEQFF.

The chain is built from TRBV28 and TRBJ1-2, with TRBD1 as a possible D gene (6 bases). Germline V CDR1 and CDR2: MDHEN, SYDVKM. The CDR3 loop spans 14 amino acids. With 2 bases removed from V and 2 bases from J, the gap between germline ends came to 9 bases. DNA of the CDR3: TGTGCCAGCAGTTTAGCGGGGGCAAACTATGGCTACACCTTC. Translating it yields CASSLAGANYGYTF.

This chain connects TRBV6-5 to TRBJ1-5; D gene uncertain. The length of the CDR3 is 15 residues. Germline V gene lookup returns CDR1 MNHEY and CDR2 SVGAGI. Trimming shortened V by 6 bases and J by 3 bases, and 15 bases separated the two germline ends. CDR3 DNA: TGTGCCAGCAGAGGTGCAGGCAATGACAATCAGCCCCAGCATTTT. Translating gives CASRGAGNDNQPQHF.

CDR3 nucleotide sequence: TGTGCCAGCAGCTTAGCGTTCGGTCCCTACAATGAGCAGTTCTTC. Translating gives CASSLAFGPYNEQFF. The V and J genes are TRBV7-2 and TRBJ2-1; D not certain. The CDR3 is made up of 15 amino acids. In germline, CDR1 is SGHTA, CDR2 FQGNSA. Trimming pared 0 bases from V and 2 bases from J, leaving 8 bases between.

The J gene is TRBJ1-1, the V gene TRBV11-3; possibly TRBD1 for D (5 bases). Trimming cost V 3 bases and J 5 bases, with 13 bases left between them. Germline lookup yields CDR1 SGHNT and CDR2 YENEEA. CDR3 length: 14 amino acids. The DNA for the CDR3 is TGTGCCAGCAGCTTCGGGGGGGTAGGAACTGAAGCTTTCTTT. Residues: CASSFGGVGTEAFF.

In regard to this clone: An end of the junction differs from the germline gene, which may be a read error. The chain recombines TRBV7-7 with TRBJ2-7; TRBD2 is a possible D gene (6 bases). The CDR3 spans 13 residues. Germline lookup yields CDR1 SSHAT and CDR2 FNYEAQ (reference sequence). The DNA of the CDR3 is TGTGCTAGCAGCCGTCGGAGGGGCTACGAGCAGTACTTC. This gives the protein CASSRRRGYEQYF. Full variable domain (outside the CDR3, taken from reference TRBV7-7 and TRBJ2-7): GAGVSQSPRYKVTKRGQDVTLRCDPISSHATLYWYQQALGQGPEFLTYFNYEAQPDKSGLPSDRFSAERPEGSISTLTIQRTEQRDSAMYRCASSRRRGYEQYFGPGTRLTVT.

There are a few counts of this clone. The J gene is TRBJ2-7, the V gene TRBV2, with TRBD2 matching 8 bases. V lost 3 bases, J lost 5 bases, and 6 bases stayed unmatched. The V gene's germline CDR1 is SNHLY and CDR2 FYNNEI. This CDR3 has 14 amino acids. The CDR3 reads CASSDERESHEQYV. The CDR3 DNA reads as TGTGCCAGCAGTGACGAGCGGGAGTCCCACGAGCAGTACGTC.

The CDR3 loop is CASSDGRRGFFDEQFF. As DNA, the CDR3 is TGTGCCAGCAGTGATGGGCGGAGGGGCTTTTTCGATGAGCAGTTCTTC. V usage is TRBV2 and J usage is TRBJ2-1; tentative D call: TRBD2 (6 bases). Between the trimmed V and J ends, which lost 3 bases and 8 bases, there was a span of 20 bases. Looked up from germline, CDR1 is SNHLY and CDR2 is FYNNEI. This CDR3 spans 16 amino acids.

The rearrangement links TRBV14 to TRBJ2-7, with 9 bases aligning to TRBD2. This CDR3 comprises 14 residues. Trimming removed 0 bases from V and 4 bases from J; junction bases left unmatched: 1. Germline-derived CDR1 and CDR2 are SGHDN and FVKESK. In DNA, the CDR3 is TGTGCCAGCAGCCAAGATCTAGCGGGATACGAGCAGTACTTC. Its protein product is CASSQDLAGYEQYF. Variable domain in full (rest from reference TRBV14 and TRBJ2-7): EAGVTQFPSHSVIEKGQTVTLRCDPISGHDNLYWYRRVMGKEIKFLLHFVKESKQDESGMPNNRFLAERTGGTYSTLKVQPAELEDSGVYFCASSQDLAGYEQYFGPGTRLTVT.

The gene calls are TRBV6-6 and TRBJ2-3; possibly TRBD1 for D (6 bases). The CDR3 has 16 amino acids. Trimming removed 5 bases at V and 2 bases at J, with 17 bases between. Germline V lookup: CDR1 MNHNY, CDR2 SVGAGI (reference sequence). The CDR3 loop is CASSRTRLGATDTQYF. The CDR3 DNA follows: TGTGCCAGCAGTCGGACCCGCCTGGGGGCCACAGATACGCAGTATTTT.

The chain has TRBV2 and TRBJ1-5; unclear D gene. This CDR3 is built from 15 residues. Trimming took 3 bases from V and 5 from J, leaving 14 bases between them. Germline-derived CDR1 and CDR2 are SNHLY and FYNNEI. CDR3 coding DNA: TGTGCCAGCAGTGAGAGCGGCAGTAATTATCAGCCCCAGCATTTT. Its protein product is CASSESGSNYQPQHF.

The rearrangement uses TRBV6-6 and TRBJ1-3, with D possibly TRBD1 on 5 matching bases. The CDR3 totals 15 residues. Per germline, CDR1 MNHNY and CDR2 SVGAGI (reference sequence). V lost 0 bases to trimming and J lost 0 bases, with 6 bases between them. CDR3 DNA: TGTGCCAGCAGTTACTCCACAGGCTCTGGAAACACCATATATTTT. Amino acids: CASSYSTGSGNTIYF.

The chain has TRBV19 and TRBJ2-3, with D uncertain. Trimming removed 1 base at V and 2 bases at J, with 10 bases between. The germline CDR1 and CDR2 sequences are LNHDA and SQIVND (reference sequence). The CDR3 totals 15 residues. The CDR3 DNA follows: TGTGCCAGTAGTATAGCGGTAGTCCCCACAGATACGCAGTATTTT. The encoded protein is CASSIAVVPTDTQYF. Combining the CDR3 with reference TRBV19 and TRBJ2-3 gives the whole variable domain DGGITQSPKYLFRKEGQNVTLSCEQNLNHDAMYWYRQDPGQGLRLIYYSQIVNDFQKGDIAEGYSVSREKKESFPLTVTSAQKNPTAFYLCASSIAVVPTDTQYFGPGTRLTVL.

V usage is TRBV7-9 and J usage is TRBJ1-3; D is unclear. Trimming removed 5 bases at V and 7 bases at J, with 12 bases between. This CDR3 has 13 amino acids. Germline assignment: CDR1 SEHNR and CDR2 FQNEAQ (reference sequence). CDR3 bases: TGTGCCAGCAGCCTAACACGGGTGAACACCATATATTTT. Its protein is CASSLTRVNTIYF.

As regards this clone: Germline is not matched at one junction end, which may reflect a read error. This sequence joins TRBV4-3 and TRBJ2-7; a possible D gene is TRBD1 (6 bases). Per the germline V gene, CDR1 is LGHNA and CDR2 is YSLEER. This CDR3 spans 15 amino acids. For the CDR3, the DNA is TGCGCCAGCAGCAGGGACATCCAATCTATTTACGGGCAGTACTTC. This encodes CASSRDIQSIYGQYF.

This clone was seen a single time. The V gene is TRBV2, the J gene TRBJ1-2; D is perhaps TRBD1 (5 bases). CDR1 and CDR2 from the germline V gene are SNHLY and FYNNEI. V lost 6 bases, J lost 8 bases, and 10 bases lay in between. The CDR3 covers 11 residues. CDR3 sequence: CASRTGGGYTF. In nucleotides, the CDR3 is TGTGCCAGCAGGACGGGGGGGGGCTACACCTTC.

This chain links TRBV27 with TRBJ2-7, with 7 bases fitting TRBD2. V was clipped by 0 bases and J by 3 bases; unmatched bases: 2. Germline V CDR1 and CDR2: MNHEY, SMNVEV (reference sequence). CDR3 length: 14 amino acids. Here the CDR3 DNA reads TGTGCCAGCAGTTTATCTTCTAGCGGCTACGAGCAGTACTTC. It yields the protein CASSLSSSGYEQYF.

There are a few counts of this clone. The CDR3 is CASSSRRETQYF. The CDR3 DNA reads as TGTGCCAGCAGCAGCCGGAGGGAGACCCAGTACTTC. This chain joins TRBV7-2 and TRBJ2-5; tentative D call: TRBD2 (5 bases). This CDR3 contains 12 residues. Germline V gene data show CDR1 as SGHTA and CDR2 as FQGNSA. V was trimmed by 5 bases and J by 5 bases, leaving 9 bases between them.

The chain joins TRBV7-9 to TRBJ1-5, with TRBD1 matching 7 bases. The CDR3 runs to 14 residues. Germline CDR1 and CDR2: SEHNR and FQNEAQ (reference sequence). V shed 3 bases, J shed 4 bases, and the junction held 3 bases outside the gene matches. The CDR3 loop reads CASSFRDSNQPQHF. Here the CDR3 DNA reads TGTGCCAGCAGCTTCCGGGACAGTAATCAGCCCCAGCATTTT. Full variable domain (rest looked up from reference TRBV7-9 and TRBJ1-5): DTGVSQNPRHKITKRGQNVTFRCDPISEHNRLYWYRQTLGQGPEFLTYFQNEAQLEKSRLLSDRFSAERPKGSFSTLEIQRTEQGDSAMYLCASSFRDSNQPQHFGDGTRLSIL.